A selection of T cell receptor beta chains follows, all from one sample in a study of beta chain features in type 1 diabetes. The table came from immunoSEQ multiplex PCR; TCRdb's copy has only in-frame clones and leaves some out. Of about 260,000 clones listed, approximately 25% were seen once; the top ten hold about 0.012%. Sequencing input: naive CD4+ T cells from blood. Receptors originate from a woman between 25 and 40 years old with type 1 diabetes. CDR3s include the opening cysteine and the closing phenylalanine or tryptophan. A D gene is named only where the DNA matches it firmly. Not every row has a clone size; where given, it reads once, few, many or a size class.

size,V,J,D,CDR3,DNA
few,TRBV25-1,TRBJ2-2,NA,CASSEAGTGELFF,TGTGCCAGCAGTGAAGCCGGGACCGGGGAGCTGTTTTTT
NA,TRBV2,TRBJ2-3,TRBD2,CASSDDPSGRVQYF,TGTGCCAGCAGCGACGACCCTAGCGGGAGAGTGCAGTATTTT
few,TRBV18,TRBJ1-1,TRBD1,CASSPGTGGAWTEAFF,TGTGCCAGCTCACCAGGGACAGGGGGCGCGTGGACTGAAGCTTTCTTT
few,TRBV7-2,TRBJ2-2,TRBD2,CASSFRTSGRELFF,TGTGCCAGCAGCTTCCGGACTAGCGGGAGGGAGCTGTTTTTT
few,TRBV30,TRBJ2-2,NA,CAWSVTPGLGGELFF,TGTGCCTGGAGTGTAACGCCAGGTCTCGGCGGGGAGCTGTTTTTT
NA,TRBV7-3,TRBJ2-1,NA,CASSRKSGWEQFF,TGTGCCTCATCTCGGAAAAGCGGCTGGGAGCAGTTCTTC
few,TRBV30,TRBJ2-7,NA,CAWLDGSYEQYF,TGTGCCTGGTTAGACGGGAGCTACGAGCAGTACTTC
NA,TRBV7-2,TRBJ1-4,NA,CASSLNSRNEKLFF,TGTGCCAGCAGCCTGAACAGCCGAAATGAAAAACTGTTTTTT
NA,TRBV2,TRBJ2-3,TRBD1,CASTGTGGSTDTQYF,TGTGCCAGCACGGGTACAGGGGGAAGCACAGATACGCAGTATTTT
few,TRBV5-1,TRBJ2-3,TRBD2,CASSSGLAGVTDTQYF,TGCGCCAGCAGCTCGGGACTAGCGGGAGTTACAGATACGCAGTATTTT
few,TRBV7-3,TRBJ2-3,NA,CASSGATDTQYF,TGTGCCAGCAGCGGGGCCACAGATACGCAGTATTTT
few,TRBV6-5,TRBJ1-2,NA,CASSYSPGADYGYTF,TGTGCCAGCAGTTACTCTCCAGGGGCTGACTATGGCTACACCTTC
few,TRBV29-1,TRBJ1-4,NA,CSVFWRDGNEKLFF,TGCAGCGTTTTTTGGCGGGATGGAAATGAAAAACTGTTTTTT
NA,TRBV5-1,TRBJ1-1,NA,CASSSDTEAFF,TGCGCCAGCAGTAGCGACACTGAAGCTTTCTTT
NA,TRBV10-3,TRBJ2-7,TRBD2,CAIKGGSTGEQYF,TGTGCCATCAAGGGCGGGAGTACAGGCGAGCAGTACTTC
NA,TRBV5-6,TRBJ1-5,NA,CASSKGGNSNQPQHF,TGTGCCAGCAGCAAGGGGGGGAATAGCAATCAGCCCCAGCATTTT
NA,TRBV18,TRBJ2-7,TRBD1,CASSPRDRGHEQYF,TGTGCCAGCTCACCCAGAGACAGGGGACACGAGCAGTACTTC
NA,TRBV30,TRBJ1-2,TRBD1,CAWSAGTGGYGYTF,TGTGCCTGGAGTGCCGGGACAGGGGGTTATGGCTACACCTTC
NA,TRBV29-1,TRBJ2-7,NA,CSVAGGNYEQYF,TGCAGCGTTGCGGGCGGGAACTACGAGCAGTACTTC
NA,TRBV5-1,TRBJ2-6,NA,CASSPQAYTGLGANVLTF,TGCGCCAGCAGCCCACAAGCCTATACAGGGCTTGGGGCCAACGTCCTGACTTTC
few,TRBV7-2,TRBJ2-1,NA,CASSVRVSLANEQFF,TGTGCCAGCAGCGTCCGGGTCTCCTTGGCCAATGAGCAGTTCTTC
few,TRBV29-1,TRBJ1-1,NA,CSVDAGQSVTEAFF,TGCAGCGTTGACGCAGGGCAGAGCGTCACTGAAGCTTTCTTT
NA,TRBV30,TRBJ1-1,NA,CAWSSQGTHTEAFF,TGTGCCTGGAGTTCGCAGGGGACACACACTGAAGCTTTCTTT
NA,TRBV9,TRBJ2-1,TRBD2,CASSALAGDYNEQFF,TGTGCCAGCAGCGCACTAGCGGGGGACTACAATGAGCAGTTCTTC
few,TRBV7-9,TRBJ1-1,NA,CASSLATTEEAFF,TGTGCCAGCAGCTTAGCGACAACAGAAGAAGCTTTCTTT
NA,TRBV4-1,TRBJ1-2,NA,CASSQQGFGYGYTF,TGCGCCAGCAGCCAACAGGGTTTTGGCTATGGCTACACCTTC
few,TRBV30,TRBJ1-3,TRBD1,CAWSKGGEAGNTIYF,TGTGCCTGGAGTAAAGGGGGCGAGGCTGGAAACACCATATATTTT
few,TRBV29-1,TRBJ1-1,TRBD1,CSVTSQGASSEAFF,TGCAGCGTAACTTCACAGGGGGCGTCGTCTGAAGCTTTCTTT
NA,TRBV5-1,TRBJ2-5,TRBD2,CATRSSGNSETQYF,TGCGCCACAAGGAGTAGCGGGAATTCGGAGACCCAGTACTTC
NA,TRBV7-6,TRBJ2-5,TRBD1,CASGETGYWETQYF,TGTGCCTCCGGCGAGACAGGGTATTGGGAGACCCAGTACTTC
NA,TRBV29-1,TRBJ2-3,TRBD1,CSGSRGRQGEDTQYF,TGCAGCGGGTCTAGGGGTCGACAGGGGGAAGATACGCAGTATTTT
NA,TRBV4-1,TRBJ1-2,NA,CASSQALGFNYGYTF,TGCGCCAGCAGCCAAGCCCTCGGGTTCAACTATGGCTACACCTTC
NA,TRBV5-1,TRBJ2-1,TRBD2,CASSFTSGTYNEQFF,TGCGCCAGCAGCTTTACTAGCGGCACCTACAATGAGCAGTTCTTC
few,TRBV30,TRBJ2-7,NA,CASVSKRAYSYEQYF,TGTGCCTCCGTCTCCAAGCGCGCTTACTCCTACGAGCAGTACTTC
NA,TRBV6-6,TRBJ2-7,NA,CASNENYEQYF,TGTGCCAGCAATGAGAACTACGAGCAGTACTTC
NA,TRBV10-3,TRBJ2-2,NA,CATRGPSGTGELFF,TGTGCCACCCGCGGGCCCTCTGGTACCGGGGAGCTGTTTTTT
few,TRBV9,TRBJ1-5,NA,CASSVAPNQPQHF,TGTGCCAGCAGCGTAGCTCCCAATCAGCCCCAGCATTTT
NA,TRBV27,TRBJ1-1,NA,CASSFSQGHTEAFF,TGTGCCAGCAGTTTCTCTCAGGGGCACACTGAAGCTTTCTTT
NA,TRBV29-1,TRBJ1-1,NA,CSVIQVMGTEAFF,TGCAGCGTTATACAGGTCATGGGCACTGAAGCTTTCTTT
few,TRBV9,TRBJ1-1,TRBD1,CASSVGQGGSEAFF,TGTGCCAGCAGCGTAGGACAGGGTGGATCTGAAGCTTTCTTT
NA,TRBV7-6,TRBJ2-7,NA,CASSAGGSPHRAEQYF,TGTGCCAGCAGCGCCGGCGGGTCCCCTCATAGGGCCGAGCAGTACTTC
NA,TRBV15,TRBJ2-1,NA,CATSRDSGPPHNEQFF,TGTGCCACCAGCAGAGATTCAGGCCCGCCTCACAATGAGCAGTTCTTC
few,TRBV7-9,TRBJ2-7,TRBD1,CASSLAPTGGEQYF,TGTGCCAGCAGCTTAGCCCCGACAGGGGGCGAGCAGTACTTC
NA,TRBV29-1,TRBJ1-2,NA,CSVRAGDHGYTF,TGCAGCGTCCGGGCAGGGGATCATGGCTACACCTTC
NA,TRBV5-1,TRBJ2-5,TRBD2,CASSSLAGETQYF,TGCGCCAGCAGCTCGCTAGCGGGAGAGACCCAGTACTTC
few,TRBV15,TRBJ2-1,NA,CATSRTFHEQFF,TGTGCCACCAGCAGGACTTTCCATGAGCAGTTCTTC
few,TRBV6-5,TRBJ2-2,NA,CASTMRAGELFF,TGTGCCAGCACGATGAGGGCCGGGGAGCTGTTTTTT
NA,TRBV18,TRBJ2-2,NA,CASSPRRSTGELFF,TGTGCCAGCTCACCAAGGAGGTCGACCGGGGAGCTGTTTTTT
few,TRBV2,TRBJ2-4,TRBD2,CASTPGLAFGSQYF,TGTGCCAGTACCCCGGGACTAGCGTTTGGGTCCCAGTACTTC
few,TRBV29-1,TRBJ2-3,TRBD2,CSVGTSGSTDTQYF,TGCAGCGTTGGAACTAGCGGGAGCACAGATACGCAGTATTTT
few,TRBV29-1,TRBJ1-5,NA,CSVGGRQSNQPQHF,TGCAGCGTTGGAGGAAGACAGAGTAATCAGCCCCAGCATTTT
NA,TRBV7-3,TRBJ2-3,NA,CASSSSRTDTQYF,TGTGCCAGCAGCTCGTCCCGGACAGATACGCAGTATTTT